The clone carrying this T cell receptor beta chain showed up many times. The sample belongs to a study of immune heterogeneity within non-small cell lung tumors. The starting template was genomic DNA from bulk tumor, roughly 610 ng per sample. Each primary tumor yielded several biopsies, collected far apart from one another at surgery. Patients underwent curative surgery for untreated, newly diagnosed non-small cell lung cancer. All donors had received a new diagnosis of non-small cell lung cancer and were undergoing surgery with curative intent. Using 32 V and 13 J primers, multiplex PCR amplified TCR beta CDR3. Each CDR3 protein is one row after TCRdb ran MiXCR on the multiplex PCR reads. The top ten clones hold 25% to 30% of a sample with 9,500 to 13,000 distinct CDR3 sequences, about a quarter of them seen once. Germline loops: CDR1 MNHNS, CDR2 SASEGT. The CDR3 spans 14 residues. The V gene lost 6 bases and the J gene lost 7 bases, with 15 bases spanning the gap.

Sequenced input: lung tumor tissue. This rearrangement joins TRBV6-1 to TRBJ2-2; D gene ambiguous. The clonotype originates from a woman aged 45-59 years with non-small cell lung cancer. The CDR3 is CASSLRMADGELFF. The DNA of the CDR3 is TGTGCCAGCAGCTTAAGGATGGCGGACGGGGAGCTGTTTTTT.